Included here is one T cell receptor (beta chain) sequence, with context. Per the germline V gene, CDR1 is SGDLS and CDR2 is YYNGEE. The CDR3 is 19 residues long. J was trimmed by 0 bases and V by 3 bases; bases with no gene match: 10. It was with unique molecular identifiers that the TCRbeta library was prepared. TCRdb analysed the PCR reads with MiXCR anew, one entry per CDR3 protein. The sample holds about 500,000 distinct CDR3 sequences, approximately 32% seen once. The data stem from a study of T-cell reconstitution after alpha-beta-depleted transplantation in children. The chain recombines TRBV9 with TRBJ2-6; 9 bases match TRBD1. The input for sequencing was PBMCs from the stem cell graft donor, taken from the stem cell graft. The receptor comes from a human donor who donated a stem cell graft to a child with aplastic anemia. CDR3 sequence reads: CASSGKGQGRFSGANVLTF. The CDR3 DNA sequence: TGTGCCAGCAGCGGAAAAGGACAGGGGAGATTCTCTGGGGCCAACGTCCTGACTTTC. The full variable domain, its missing parts supplied by reference TRBV9 and TRBJ2-6, is DSGVTQTPKHLITATGQRVTLRCSPRSGDLSVYWYQQSLDQGLQFLIQYYNGEERAKGNILERFSAQQFPDLHSELNLSSLELGDSALYFCASSGKGQGRFSGANVLTFGAGSRLTVL.